Below are 20 T cell receptor beta chains sequenced from a single sample in a study of siplizumab effects on memory and regulatory T cells. The assay was immunoSEQ multiplex PCR, and TCRdb's table has in-frame clones only and misses some. The sample lists about 87,000 clones, about nine tenths occurring once. Source material: CD4+ T cells sorted from blood. The receptors shown here come from a human donor in good health.

The chain carries TRBV18 and TRBJ2-1, with TRBD1 matching over 9 bases. With V trimmed by 3 bases and J by 7 bases, 7 bases remained unmatched. Germline V gives CDR1 KGHSH, CDR2 LQKENI. This CDR3 region has 15 residues. CDR3 loop: CASSPGQGPRNEQFF. In DNA, the CDR3 is TGTGCCAGCTCACCCGGACAGGGGCCGCGGAATGAGCAGTTCTTC.

The V call is TRBV11-2, the J call TRBJ2-6; D not certain. The CDR3 has 16 amino acids. Germline V gene sequence: CDR1 SGHAT, CDR2 FQNNGV. Trimming cost V 5 bases and J 0 bases, with 11 bases left between them. For the CDR3, the DNA is TGTGCCAGCAGCCCAGACACGTACTCTGGGGCCAACGTCCTGACTTTC. It codes for CASSPDTYSGANVLTF.

V usage is TRBV5-1 and J usage is TRBJ2-5, with D possibly matching TRBD1 (5 bases). V lost 4 bases and J lost 3, with 13 bases in between. Germline CDR1 reads SGHRS; CDR2 reads YFSETQ. This CDR3 spans 14 amino acids. The CDR3 DNA reads as TGCGCCAGCAGCGTTGGGGCAGGGAAAGAGACCCAGTACTTC. Encoded protein: CASSVGAGKETQYF.

The rearrangement joins TRBV18 to TRBJ1-2, with 7 positions matching TRBD1. Germline CDR1 KGHSH, CDR2 LQKENI. Trimming at V came to 4 bases and at J to 0 bases, leaving 5 bases not matched to a gene. The CDR3 is made up of 15 amino acids. CDR3 sequence reads: CASSQRQGANYGYTF. In nucleotides, the CDR3 is TGTGCCAGCTCACAGAGACAGGGCGCTAACTATGGCTACACCTTC. Filled out from reference TRBV18 and TRBJ1-2, the complete variable domain reads NAGVMQNPRHLVRRRGQEARLRCSPMKGHSHVYWYRQLPEEGLKFMVYLQKENIIDESGMPKERFSAEFPKEGPSILRIQQVVRGDSAAYFCASSQRQGANYGYTFGSGTRLTVV.

As DNA, the CDR3 is TGCGCCAGCAGCCAAGACCAGGGGGCTGCGGCTTTCTTT. Protein: CASSQDQGAAAFF. J is TRBJ1-1 and V is TRBV4-1; 8 nucleotides match TRBD1. V shed 0 bases and J 11 bases; nucleotides not matched to a gene: 5. Germline CDR1 is MGHRA and CDR2 is YSYEKL. This CDR3 comprises 13 residues.

The genes are TRBV18 and TRBJ1-4; no firm D call. The germline V and J ends were trimmed by 4 bases and 1 base, with 7 bases remaining between them. In germline, CDR1 is KGHSH, CDR2 LQKENI. The CDR3 sequence is 14 residues long. The CDR3 spells CASSLTQTNEKLFF. CDR3 nucleotides: TGTGCCAGCTCACTGACCCAAACTAATGAAAAACTGTTTTTT.

This clone was observed a few times. The genes are TRBV27 and TRBJ2-3; 10 bases line up with TRBD1. V dropped 6 bases and J dropped 9; count of bases not matched to a gene: 9. Germline assignment: CDR1 MNHEY and CDR2 SMNVEV (reference sequence). This CDR3 spans 14 amino acids. CDR3 in DNA: TGTGCCAGCAGACCCCCGGGGGACAGGGGAACGCAGTATTTT. It encodes CASRPPGDRGTQYF.

V is TRBV21-1 and J is TRBJ2-5. TRBV21-1 is recorded as a pseudogene. The CDR3 extends over 17 amino acids. The DNA for the CDR3 is TGTGCCAGCAGCAAAGCCCCCCGGGGGCCCCTTCAAGAGACCCAGTACTTC. Amino acid sequence: CASSKAPRGPLQETQYF.

The genes are TRBV28 and TRBJ1-5, with TRBD1 matching 11 bases. Unmatched junction bases numbered 5, after V lost 5 bases and J lost 11 bases. There are 13 residues in the CDR3. Germline CDR1 MDHEN, CDR2 SYDVKM. CDR3: CASSRTGGRAQHF. The CDR3 nucleotides are TGTGCCAGCAGTCGGACAGGGGGCAGAGCCCAGCATTTT. The whole variable domain, remainder taken from reference TRBV28 and TRBJ1-5, is DVKVTQSSRYLVKRTGEKVFLECVQDMDHENMFWYRQDPGLGLRLIYFSYDVKMKEKGDIPEGYSVSREKKERFSLILESASTNQTSMYLCASSRTGGRAQHFGDGTRLSIL.

The V call is TRBV7-9, the J call TRBJ1-4; no clear D. The CDR3 totals 13 residues. Trimming shortened V by 2 bases and J by 5 bases, and 6 bases separated the two germline ends. Germline CDR1 SEHNR, CDR2 FQNEAQ (reference sequence). This CDR3 is CASSLHNNEKLFF. DNA of the CDR3: TGTGCCAGCAGCTTACACAACAATGAAAAACTGTTTTTT.

The rearrangement links TRBV6-6 to TRBJ2-3; 7 positions agree with TRBD1. This CDR3 contains 15 residues. Germline CDR1 reads MNHNY; CDR2 reads SVGAGI (reference sequence). The trim removed 6 bases at V and 1 base at J, leaving 7 bases unmatched. In DNA, the CDR3 is TGTGCCAGCAGCTGGACAGGCCCGGGCACAGATACGCAGTATTTT. This encodes CASSWTGPGTDTQYF.

This clone was observed a few times. The chain combines TRBV7-9 with TRBJ2-3, with 14 bases identical to TRBD2. The CDR3 spans 19 residues. Germline loops: CDR1 SEHNR, CDR2 FQNEAQ (reference sequence). V lost 4 bases, J lost 1 base, and 10 bases stayed unmatched. The CDR3 loop reads CASSSPGLAGVGGTDTQYF. DNA for the CDR3: TGTGCCAGCAGCTCGCCGGGACTAGCGGGAGTTGGGGGCACAGATACGCAGTATTTT.

The chain uses TRBV6-1 and TRBJ2-5, with TRBD1 identical over 7 bases. The trim removed 4 bases at V and 1 base at J, leaving 9 bases unmatched. The CDR3 loop spans 16 amino acids. Per germline, CDR1 MNHNS and CDR2 SASEGT. The CDR3 here is CASSGLTGSGQETQYF. Written as DNA, the CDR3 is TGTGCCAGCAGTGGGCTGACAGGGTCGGGCCAAGAGACCCAGTACTTC.

In its sample, this clone was seen a few times. The chain links TRBV10-3 to TRBJ2-1; D is unresolved. In germline, CDR1 is ENHRY, CDR2 SYGVKD. The CDR3 is 13 residues long. With 2 bases removed from V and 1 base from J, the gap between germline ends came to 3 bases. The CDR3 coding sequence is TGTGCCATCAGTGAGCGGTCCTACAATGAGCAGTTCTTC. Amino acid sequence: CAISERSYNEQFF.

This rearrangement joins TRBV2 to TRBJ2-1; TRBD2 agrees at 9 bases. The CDR3 runs 16 residues. V was clipped by 3 bases and J by 10 bases; unmatched bases: 13. The V gene's germline CDR1 is SNHLY and CDR2 FYNNEI. The CDR3, as DNA: TGTGCCAGCAGTGAGTTTCTCAGCGGGAGGTGGGGAGAGCAGTTCTTC. Translation: CASSEFLSGRWGEQFF.

The genes are TRBV11-3 and TRBJ2-1; 7 bases are shared with TRBD2. Trimming cost V 1 base and J 8 bases; bases outside gene matches: 11. This CDR3 comprises 16 residues. CDR1 and CDR2 from the germline V gene are SGHNT and YENEEA. For the CDR3, the DNA is TGTGCCAGCAGCTTAGCGTTCGGCGGGAGTAAAGATGAGCAGTTCTTC. This encodes CASSLAFGGSKDEQFF.

The chain employs TRBV19 and TRBJ2-5; D is perhaps TRBD1 (5 bases). CDR3 length: 16 amino acids. From germline, CDR1 is LNHDA and CDR2 SQIVND (reference sequence). The germline V and J ends were trimmed by 1 base and 9 bases, with 21 bases remaining between them. The CDR3 DNA is TGTGCCAGTAGTATAGTTTTTTCCGAACAGCAAGGGGCCCAGTACTTC. Encoded protein: CASSIVFSEQQGAQYF.

The chain links TRBV4-3 to TRBJ2-7; 8 bases agree with TRBD2. This CDR3 contains 16 residues. Germline V lookup: CDR1 LGHNA, CDR2 YSLEER. J gave up 1 base and V 0 bases, and 5 bases lay outside the gene matches. CDR3: CASSQDVAGRSYEQYF. The CDR3 DNA reads TGCGCCAGCAGCCAAGACGTAGCGGGGCGATCCTACGAGCAGTACTTC.

The CDR3 protein is CASSVGYSGNTIYF. The CDR3 bases are TGCGCCAGCAGCGTAGGTTACTCTGGAAACACCATATATTTT. This chain uses TRBV4-1 with TRBJ1-3; D not certain. This CDR3 spans 14 amino acids. Trimming removed 5 bases at V and 0 bases at J, with 8 bases between. The germline V gene encodes CDR1 MGHRA and CDR2 YSYEKL.

The chain joins TRBV11-2 to TRBJ2-5; possible D gene TRBD2, 5 bases. The CDR3 runs to 14 residues. From germline, CDR1 is SGHAT and CDR2 FQNNGV. Trimming stripped 1 base from V and 2 bases from J, with 8 bases between. The CDR3 DNA reads TGTGCCAGCAGCTTAGCCGGCGGGCAAGAGACCCAGTACTTC. This encodes CASSLAGGQETQYF.